This T cell receptor (beta chain) was recovered during a study of CD8 T cells in ankylosing spondylitis. Study observations and caveats: Those disease-linked clones were CD8+; they were also relatively rare in peripheral blood. A motif in TCR beta, a set of seven to nine highly homologous variants, appeared characteristic of ankylosing spondylitis blood.

This clonotype was counted between two and nine times. Its antigen is not known. One entry per CDR3 protein results from TCRdb running MiXCR on the 5' RACE reads. The sample shows more than 500,000 distinct CDR3 sequences, about 5.2% of them seen only once. After removal of 5 bases from V and 14 bases from J, the junction contained 9 bases not matched to a gene. CDR3 length equals 12 residues. Germline V gene sequence: CDR1 SGHVS, CDR2 FQNEAQ. The clonotype comes from a male donor with ankylosing spondylitis. The chain has TRBV7-8 and TRBJ2-5; 9 bases fit TRBD1. The material sequenced was blood, either unsorted or a sorted T cell fraction (not recorded which). The CDR3 loop reads CASSPLRDRVYF. The CDR3, as DNA: TGTGCCAGCAGCCCCCTCCGGGACAGGGTCTACTTC.